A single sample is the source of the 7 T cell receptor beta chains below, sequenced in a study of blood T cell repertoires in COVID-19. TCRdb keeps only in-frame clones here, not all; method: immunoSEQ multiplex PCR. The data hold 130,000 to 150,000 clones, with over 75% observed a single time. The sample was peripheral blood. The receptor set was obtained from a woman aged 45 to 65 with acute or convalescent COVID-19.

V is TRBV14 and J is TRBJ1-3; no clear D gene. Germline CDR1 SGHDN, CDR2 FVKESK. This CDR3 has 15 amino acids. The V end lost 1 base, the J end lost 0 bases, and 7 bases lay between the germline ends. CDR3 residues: CASSQVVASGNTIYF. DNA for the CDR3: TGTGCCAGCAGCCAAGTTGTAGCCTCTGGAAACACCATATATTTT.

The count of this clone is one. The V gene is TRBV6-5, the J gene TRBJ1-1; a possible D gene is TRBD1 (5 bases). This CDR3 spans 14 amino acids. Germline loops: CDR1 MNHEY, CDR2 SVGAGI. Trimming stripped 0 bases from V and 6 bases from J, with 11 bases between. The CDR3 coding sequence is TGTGCCAGCAGTTACTCGACCGTACAGGCTGAAGCTTTCTTT. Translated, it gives CASSYSTVQAEAFF.

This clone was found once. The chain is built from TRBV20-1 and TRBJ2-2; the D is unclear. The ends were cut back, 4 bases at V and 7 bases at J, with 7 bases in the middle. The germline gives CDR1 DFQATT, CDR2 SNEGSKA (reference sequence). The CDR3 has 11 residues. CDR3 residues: CSAIKLGELFF. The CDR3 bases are TGCAGTGCTATTAAACTCGGGGAGCTGTTTTTT.

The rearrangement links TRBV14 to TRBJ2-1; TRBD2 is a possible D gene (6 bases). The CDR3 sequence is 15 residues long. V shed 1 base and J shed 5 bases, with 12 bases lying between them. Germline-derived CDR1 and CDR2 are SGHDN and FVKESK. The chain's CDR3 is CASSQGGKHHNEQFF. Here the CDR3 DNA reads TGTGCCAGCAGCCAAGGCGGGAAACACCACAATGAGCAGTTCTTC.

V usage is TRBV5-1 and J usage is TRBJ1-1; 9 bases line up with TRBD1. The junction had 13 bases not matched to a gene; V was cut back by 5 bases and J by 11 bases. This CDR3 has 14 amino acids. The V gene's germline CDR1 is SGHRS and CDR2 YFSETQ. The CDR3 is CASRRTGVENRAFF. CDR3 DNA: TGCGCCAGCAGACGGACAGGGGTAGAAAATCGGGCTTTCTTT.

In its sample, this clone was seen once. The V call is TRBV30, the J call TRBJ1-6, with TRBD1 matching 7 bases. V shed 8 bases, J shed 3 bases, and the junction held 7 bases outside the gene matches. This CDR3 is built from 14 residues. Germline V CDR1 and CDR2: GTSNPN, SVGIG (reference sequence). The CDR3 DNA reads TGTGCCGGGAACAGGGGTGGCTATAATTCACCCCTCCACTTT. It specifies CAGNRGGYNSPLHF.

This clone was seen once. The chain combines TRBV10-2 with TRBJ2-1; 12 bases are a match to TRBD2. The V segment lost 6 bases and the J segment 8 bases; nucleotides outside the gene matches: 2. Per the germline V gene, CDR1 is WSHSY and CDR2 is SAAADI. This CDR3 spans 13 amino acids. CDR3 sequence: CASRLAGGDEQFF. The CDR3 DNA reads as TGCGCCAGCAGACTAGCGGGAGGAGATGAGCAGTTCTTC.